Shown below are 22 T cell receptor beta chains from a single sample sequenced in a study of cytomegalovirus exposure and HLA in healthy donors. The PCR had 60 Vbeta and 13 Jbeta primers. Profiled with immunoSEQ multiplex PCR; TCRdb holds only in-frame clones, not every one. Seen here are about 160,000 clones, around three quarters observed once, and the top ten hold about 13%. What was sequenced was PBMCs. The origin of the receptors is a middle-aged man in good health and CMV-seropositive.

The rearrangement joins TRBV6-4 to TRBJ1-6, with 9 positions matching TRBD1. The germline V gene encodes CDR1 MRHNA and CDR2 SNTAGT. V was pared by 0 bases and J by 0 bases, with 6 bases of the junction left unmatched. The CDR3 runs to 19 residues. CDR3 nucleotide sequence: TGTGCCAGCAGTGACTCGGGACAGGGAGCTGGCTCCTATAATTCACCCCTCCACTTT. It codes for CASSDSGQGAGSYNSPLHF.

This chain links TRBV14 with TRBJ2-7; 8 bases are a match to TRBD2. The CDR3 spans 13 residues. After removal of 4 bases from V and 5 bases from J, the junction contained 4 bases not matched to a gene. Germline V lookup: CDR1 SGHDN, CDR2 FVKESK. CDR3 protein: CASSPGLAHEQYF. The CDR3 bases are TGTGCCAGCAGCCCTGGACTAGCCCACGAGCAGTACTTC. Full variable domain (missing parts from reference TRBV14 and TRBJ2-7): EAGVTQFPSHSVIEKGQTVTLRCDPISGHDNLYWYRRVMGKEIKFLLHFVKESKQDESGMPNNRFLAERTGGTYSTLKVQPAELEDSGVYFCASSPGLAHEQYFGPGTRLTVT.

The CDR3 is CASSPLGGEGSPLHF. The CDR3 region has the DNA TGCGCCAGCAGCCCCCTCGGAGGGGAAGGCTCACCCCTCCACTTT. The chain joins TRBV4-3 to TRBJ1-6, with a weak D call TRBD1 (5 bases). V shed 4 bases and J shed 10 bases, with 17 bases lying between them. The CDR3 has 15 residues. The germline V gene encodes CDR1 LGHNA and CDR2 YSLEER.

The V call is TRBV7-8, the J call TRBJ1-2; the match to TRBD1 covers 7 bases. CDR1 is SGHVS, CDR2 FQNEAQ, per germline. V shed 1 base, J shed 1 base, and the junction held 12 bases outside the gene matches. CDR3 length equals 18 residues. The CDR3 loop is CASSLVRGPGQFNYGYTF. The CDR3 DNA reads TGTGCCAGCAGCTTAGTCCGGGGACCGGGACAGTTTAACTATGGCTACACCTTC.

The V call is TRBV25-1, the J call TRBJ1-1; 7 nucleotides align to TRBD1. The CDR3 has 15 amino acids. With 7 bases clipped from V and 6 bases from J, the junction kept 14 bases outside the gene matches. Germline V CDR1 and CDR2: MGHDK, SYGVNS. This chain's CDR3 is CASTPSQGVGAEAFF. CDR3 in DNA: TGTGCCAGCACCCCCTCTCAGGGGGTAGGCGCTGAAGCTTTCTTT.

J is TRBJ2-4 and V is TRBV30; D remains unclear. CDR1 is GTSNPN, CDR2 SVGIG, per germline (reference sequence). With 5 bases removed from V and 4 bases from J, the gap between germline ends came to 12 bases. This CDR3 comprises 13 residues. The CDR3 loop reads CAWEGDTKNIQYF. CDR3 sequence (DNA): TGTGCCTGGGAAGGTGACACTAAAAACATTCAGTACTTC.

The chain uses TRBV11-2 and TRBJ2-2, with 7 bases lining up with TRBD1. Per the germline V gene, CDR1 is SGHAT and CDR2 is FQNNGV. The junction had 2 bases not matched to a gene; V was cut back by 1 base and J by 0 bases. The length of the CDR3 is 16 residues. The chain's CDR3 is CASSLATGANTGELFF. As DNA, the CDR3 is TGTGCCAGCAGCTTAGCAACAGGGGCGAACACCGGGGAGCTGTTTTTT.

The chain joins TRBV18 to TRBJ1-1, with TRBD1 as a possible D gene (5 bases). The ends were cut back, 2 bases at V and 3 bases at J, with 13 bases in the middle. The CDR3 runs 15 residues. From germline, CDR1 is KGHSH and CDR2 LQKENI. This CDR3 reads CASSPRRDGYTEAFF. The CDR3 region has the DNA TGTGCCAGCTCACCAAGGCGGGACGGGTACACTGAAGCTTTCTTT.

The chain joins TRBV10-3 to TRBJ2-2; the D gene is possibly TRBD2 (6 bases). Between the trimmed V and J ends, which lost 4 bases and 5 bases, there was a span of 14 bases. The CDR3 totals 15 residues. Germline loops: CDR1 ENHRY, CDR2 SYGVKD. CDR3 coding DNA: TGTGCCATCAGTGGTAGGGGAGGACGGACCGGGGAGCTGTTTTTT. Amino acids: CAISGRGGRTGELFF.

J is TRBJ1-1 and V is TRBV2; D might be TRBD1 (6 bases). In germline, CDR1 is SNHLY, CDR2 FYNNEI. V was shortened by 6 bases and J by 1 base, with 9 bases between the two germline ends. The CDR3 loop spans 13 amino acids. The DNA for the CDR3 is TGTGCCAGCAGCCGGGACAAGAACACTGAAGCTTTCTTT. This encodes CASSRDKNTEAFF.

The chain couples TRBV11-2 to TRBJ1-1, with 7 nucleotides matching TRBD1. Looked up from germline, CDR1 is SGHAT and CDR2 is FQNNGV. The CDR3 loop spans 15 amino acids. Losses at the gene ends were 4 bases for V and 1 base for J; bases not matched to a gene: 6. The CDR3 here is CASSSVRGQNTEAFF. The CDR3, as DNA: TGTGCCAGCAGCTCTGTAAGGGGGCAGAACACTGAAGCTTTCTTT.

The chain is built from TRBV7-8 and TRBJ2-2; 9 bases map to TRBD1. This CDR3 spans 15 amino acids. J lost 5 bases, V lost 3 bases, and 4 bases had no gene match. CDR1 and CDR2 from the germline V gene are SGHVS and FQNEAQ. The chain's CDR3 is CASSLWDRDTGELFF. CDR3 nucleotide sequence: TGTGCCAGCAGCTTGTGGGACAGGGATACCGGGGAGCTGTTTTTT.

The J gene is TRBJ1-1, the V gene TRBV2; D is perhaps TRBD1 (5 bases). In germline, CDR1 is SNHLY, CDR2 FYNNEI. CDR3 length: 12 amino acids. Trimming shortened V by 2 bases and J by 13 bases, and 14 bases separated the two germline ends. In nucleotides, the CDR3 is TGTGCCAGCAGTGAAAACGGGGGTTTGGATTTCTTT. It is translated as CASSENGGLDFF.

Comments on this clone: Other DNA sequences in this sample translate to the same CDR3. The chain uses TRBV5-1 and TRBJ2-2; no reliable D call. V shed 3 bases and J shed 5 bases, with 5 bases lying between them. The CDR3 loop spans 12 amino acids. Per the germline V gene, CDR1 is SGHRS and CDR2 is YFSETQ. The CDR3 DNA sequence: TGCGCCAGCAGCTCCGGTACCGGGGAGCTGTTTTTT. It translates to CASSSGTGELFF. The entire variable domain, with the rest obtained from reference TRBV5-1 and TRBJ2-2, is as follows: KAGVTQTPRYLIKTRGQQVTLSCSPISGHRSVSWYQQTPGQGLQFLFEYFSETQRNKGNFPGRFSGRQFSNSRSEMNVSTLELGDSALYLCASSSGTGELFFGEGSRLTVL.

The V and J genes are TRBV27 and TRBJ2-1; 8 positions match TRBD2. This CDR3 region has 15 residues. Germline CDR1 and CDR2: MNHEY and SMNVEV (reference sequence). With V trimmed by 6 bases and J by 3 bases, 7 bases remained unmatched. The CDR3 loop reads CASSSSGSGYNEQFF. CDR3 DNA sequence: TGTGCCAGCAGCAGCAGCGGGAGCGGCTACAATGAGCAGTTCTTC.

This clone was found once. This sample includes further DNA sequences coding for the same CDR3. The chain has TRBV18 and TRBJ2-7, with 7 bases identical to TRBD1. The CDR3 consists of 14 residues. Trimming at V came to 3 bases and at J to 0 bases, leaving 2 bases not matched to a gene. Per the germline V gene, CDR1 is KGHSH and CDR2 is LQKENI. The CDR3 DNA is TGTGCCAGCTCACCGGACAGGAGCTCCTACGAGCAGTACTTC. Its protein is CASSPDRSSYEQYF.

This sequence joins TRBV15 and TRBJ1-1, with 7 bases identical to TRBD1. The germline CDR1 and CDR2 sequences are LNHNV and YYDKDF (reference sequence). Trimming cost V 1 base and J 0 bases; bases outside gene matches: 2. CDR3 length: 15 residues. CDR3 loop: CATSRGRGMNTEAFF. Written as DNA, the CDR3 is TGTGCCACCAGCAGAGGCAGGGGGATGAACACTGAAGCTTTCTTT.

The chain couples TRBV4-2 to TRBJ2-5, with D maybe TRBD1 (6 bases). This CDR3 spans 14 amino acids. V lost 3 bases and J lost 5, with 13 bases in between. Germline values: CDR1 LGHNA, CDR2 YNFKEQ. The CDR3 nucleotides read TGTGCCAGCAGCCAGGGTGGGACACTCGAGACCCAGTACTTC. Protein: CASSQGGTLETQYF.

This chain uses TRBV18 with TRBJ2-7, with 9 bases lining up with TRBD2. The CDR3 is made up of 15 amino acids. The germline CDR1 and CDR2 sequences are KGHSH and LQKENI. J gave up 3 bases and V 2 bases, and 5 bases lay outside the gene matches. CDR3 DNA sequence: TGTGCCAGCTCACCAAGGGTAGCGGGAGACTACGAGCAGTACTTC. Translating it yields CASSPRVAGDYEQYF. Using reference TRBV18 and TRBJ2-7 for the parts outside the CDR3, the full variable domain is NAGVMQNPRHLVRRRGQEARLRCSPMKGHSHVYWYRQLPEEGLKFMVYLQKENIIDESGMPKERFSAEFPKEGPSILRIQQVVRGDSAAYFCASSPRVAGDYEQYFGPGTRLTVT.

This clone was seen only once. The J gene is TRBJ2-7, the V gene TRBV7-6, with D tentatively TRBD1 (6 bases). Germline V gene data show CDR1 as SGHVS and CDR2 as FNYEAQ. The CDR3 contains 20 residues. Trimming took 4 bases from V and 3 from J, leaving 31 bases between them. The DNA of the CDR3 is TGTGCCAGCAGCTCTCACCCATATTCACAACAGGGAGAAATGGTCTACGAGCAGTACTTC. It codes for CASSSHPYSQQGEMVYEQYF. Drawing the rest from reference TRBV7-6 and TRBJ2-7, the complete variable domain is GAGVSQSPRYKVTKRGQDVALRCDPISGHVSLYWYRQALGQGPEFLTYFNYEAQQDKSGLPNDRFSAERPEGSISTLTIQRTEQRDSAMYRCASSSHPYSQQGEMVYEQYFGPGTRLTVT.

This sequence joins TRBV4-3 and TRBJ2-7, with 8 bases aligning to TRBD1. Trimming took 1 base from V and 2 from J; bases not matched to a gene: 4. This CDR3 is 15 amino acids long. Germline CDR1 is LGHNA and CDR2 is YSLEER. The CDR3 bases are TGCGCCAGCAGCCAAGGTCAGACAGGGGCCTACGAGCAGTACTTC. Protein sequence: CASSQGQTGAYEQYF.

This sequence joins TRBV11-2 and TRBJ2-6, with TRBD1 matching 8 bases. V lost 4 bases and J lost 0; bases outside the gene matches: 5. From germline, CDR1 is SGHAT and CDR2 FQNNGV. CDR3 length equals 17 residues. CDR3 sequence reads: CASSSGQGNSGANVLTF. The CDR3 bases are TGTGCCAGCAGCTCTGGACAGGGAAACTCTGGGGCCAACGTCCTGACTTTC.